This T cell receptor beta chain derives from a study of memory CD4+ T cells and cytomegalovirus serostatus. Whole-study results and caveats: CMV serostatus prediction reached median AUC about 0.96, or 0.93 with US-trained model. About 40% of the roughly 160 known CMV-associated TCRbeta sequences appeared in CD4+ memory.

Single viable CD3+CD4+CD8-CD45RO+ cells were sorted as the memory CD4+ T cells. Concerning this clone: What it binds is not known.

Germline V gene sequence: CDR1 MNHNS, CDR2 SASEGT. CDR3 size: 16 residues. Unmatched junction bases numbered 3, after V lost 0 bases and J lost 2 bases. In the original analysis: Out-of-frame sequences were removed, leaving 2,204,828 distinct TCRbeta sequences. Only in-frame clones appear in the TCRdb table, and some are missing; sequencing was by immunoSEQ multiplex PCR. V and J calls and clone size are copied from that table; D and trimming were computed from the DNA. The data contain about 42,000 clones, around 80% of them singletons. Material: memory CD4+ T cells from blood. The chain links TRBV6-1 to TRBJ2-7; 11 nucleotides align to TRBD2. The receptor was derived from an adult in good health and CMV-seronegative. The CDR3 loop is CASSEAGLAATYEQYF. The CDR3 DNA follows: TGTGCCAGCAGTGAAGCGGGACTAGCGGCTACCTACGAGCAGTACTTC.